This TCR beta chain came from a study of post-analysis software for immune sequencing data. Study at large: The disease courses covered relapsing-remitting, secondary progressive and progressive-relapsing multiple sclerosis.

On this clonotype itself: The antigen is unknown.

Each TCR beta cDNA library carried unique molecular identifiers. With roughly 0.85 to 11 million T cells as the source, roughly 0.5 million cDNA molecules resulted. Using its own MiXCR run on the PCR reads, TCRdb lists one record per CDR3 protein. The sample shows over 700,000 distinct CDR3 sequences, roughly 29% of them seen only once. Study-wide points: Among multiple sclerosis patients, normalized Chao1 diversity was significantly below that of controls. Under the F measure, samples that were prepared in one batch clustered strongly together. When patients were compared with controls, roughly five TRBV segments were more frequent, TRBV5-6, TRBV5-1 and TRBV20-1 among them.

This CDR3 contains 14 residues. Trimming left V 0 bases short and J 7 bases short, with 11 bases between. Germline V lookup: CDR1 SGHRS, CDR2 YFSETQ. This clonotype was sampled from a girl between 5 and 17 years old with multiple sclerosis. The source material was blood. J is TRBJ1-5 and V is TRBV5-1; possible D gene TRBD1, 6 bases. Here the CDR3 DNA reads TGCGCCAGCAGCTTGGTGGGGGGGGCCCAGCCCCAGCATTTT. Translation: CASSLVGGAQPQHF.